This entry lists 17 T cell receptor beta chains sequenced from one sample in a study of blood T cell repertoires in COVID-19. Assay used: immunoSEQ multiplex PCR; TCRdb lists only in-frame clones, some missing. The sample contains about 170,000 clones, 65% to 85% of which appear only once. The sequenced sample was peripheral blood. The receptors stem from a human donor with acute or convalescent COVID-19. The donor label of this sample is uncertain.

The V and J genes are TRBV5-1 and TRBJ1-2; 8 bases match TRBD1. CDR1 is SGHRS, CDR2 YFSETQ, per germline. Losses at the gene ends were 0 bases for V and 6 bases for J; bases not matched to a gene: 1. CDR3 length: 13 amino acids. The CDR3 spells CASSLGTGNGYTF. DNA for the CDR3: TGCGCCAGCAGCTTGGGGACAGGGAATGGCTACACCTTC.

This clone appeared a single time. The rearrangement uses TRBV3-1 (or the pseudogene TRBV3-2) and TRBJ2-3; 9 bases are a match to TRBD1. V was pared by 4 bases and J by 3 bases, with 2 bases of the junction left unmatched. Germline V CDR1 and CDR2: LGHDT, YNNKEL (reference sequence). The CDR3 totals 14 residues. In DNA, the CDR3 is TGTGCCAGCAGCCGGGACAGGGCAACAGATACGCAGTATTTT. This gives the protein CASSRDRATDTQYF.

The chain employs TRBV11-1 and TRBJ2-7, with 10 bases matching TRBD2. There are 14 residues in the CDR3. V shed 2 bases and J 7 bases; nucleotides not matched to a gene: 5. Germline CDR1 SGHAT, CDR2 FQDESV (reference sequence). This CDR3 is CASSLSGGAREQYF. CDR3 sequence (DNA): TGTGCCAGCAGCTTAAGCGGGGGGGCTCGGGAGCAGTACTTC.

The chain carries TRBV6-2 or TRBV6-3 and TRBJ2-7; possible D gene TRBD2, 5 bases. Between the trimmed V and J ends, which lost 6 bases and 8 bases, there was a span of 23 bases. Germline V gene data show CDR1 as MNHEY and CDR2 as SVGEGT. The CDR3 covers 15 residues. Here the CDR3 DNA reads TGTGCCAGCAGCCCGCCCGCGGGCTCCCTTCGCAAGCAGTACTTC. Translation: CASSPPAGSLRKQYF.

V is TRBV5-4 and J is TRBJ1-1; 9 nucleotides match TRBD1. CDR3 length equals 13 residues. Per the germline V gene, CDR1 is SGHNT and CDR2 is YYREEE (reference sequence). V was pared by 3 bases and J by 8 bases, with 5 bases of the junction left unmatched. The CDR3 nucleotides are TGTGCCAGCAGCTGGGACAGGGCCCTCGAAGCTTTCTTT. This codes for CASSWDRALEAFF.

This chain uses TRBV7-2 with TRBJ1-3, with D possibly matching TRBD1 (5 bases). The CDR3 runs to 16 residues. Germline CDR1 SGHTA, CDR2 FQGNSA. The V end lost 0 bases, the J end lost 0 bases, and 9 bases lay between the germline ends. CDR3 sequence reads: CASSLAGVGSGNTIYF. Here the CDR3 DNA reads TGTGCCAGCAGCTTAGCAGGGGTGGGCTCTGGAAACACCATATATTTT. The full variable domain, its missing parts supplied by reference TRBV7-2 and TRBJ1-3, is GAGVSQSPSNKVTEKGKDVELRCDPISGHTALYWYRQSLGQGLEFLIYFQGNSAPDKSGLPSDRFSAERTGGSVSTLTIQRTQQEDSAVYLCASSLAGVGSGNTIYFGEGSWLTVV.

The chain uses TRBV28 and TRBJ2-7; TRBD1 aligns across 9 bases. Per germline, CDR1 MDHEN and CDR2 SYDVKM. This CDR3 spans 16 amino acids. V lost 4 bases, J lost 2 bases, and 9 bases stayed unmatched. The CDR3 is CASSSPGTGTAYEQYF. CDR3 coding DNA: TGTGCCAGCAGTTCACCCGGGACAGGGACGGCCTACGAGCAGTACTTC.

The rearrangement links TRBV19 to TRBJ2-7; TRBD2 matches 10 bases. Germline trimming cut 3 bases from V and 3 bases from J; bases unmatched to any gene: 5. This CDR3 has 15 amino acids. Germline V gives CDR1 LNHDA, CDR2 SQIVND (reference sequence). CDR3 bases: TGTGCCAGTAGTATGAGGGGGACTAGCGACTACGAGCAGTACTTC. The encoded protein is CASSMRGTSDYEQYF.

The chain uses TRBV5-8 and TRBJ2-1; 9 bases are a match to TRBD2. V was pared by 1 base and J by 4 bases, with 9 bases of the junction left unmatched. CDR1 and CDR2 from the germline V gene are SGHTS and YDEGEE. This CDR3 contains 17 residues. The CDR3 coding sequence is TGTGCCAGCAGCTTGCAATGGCGGGGGGGGGCATACAATGAGCAGTTCTTC. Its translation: CASSLQWRGGAYNEQFF.

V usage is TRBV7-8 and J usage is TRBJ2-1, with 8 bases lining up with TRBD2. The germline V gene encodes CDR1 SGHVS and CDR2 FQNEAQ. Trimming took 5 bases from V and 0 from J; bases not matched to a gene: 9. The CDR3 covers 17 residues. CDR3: CASSPSLREGSYNEQFF. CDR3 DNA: TGTGCCAGCAGCCCTAGTCTCCGGGAGGGCTCCTACAATGAGCAGTTCTTC.

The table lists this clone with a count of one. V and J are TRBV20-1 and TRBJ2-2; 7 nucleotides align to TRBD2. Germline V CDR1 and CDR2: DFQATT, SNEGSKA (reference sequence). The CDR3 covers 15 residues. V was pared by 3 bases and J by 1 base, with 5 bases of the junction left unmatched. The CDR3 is CSASSKRGNTGELFF. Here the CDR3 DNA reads TGCAGTGCTAGTTCAAAGCGGGGGAACACCGGGGAGCTGTTTTTT.

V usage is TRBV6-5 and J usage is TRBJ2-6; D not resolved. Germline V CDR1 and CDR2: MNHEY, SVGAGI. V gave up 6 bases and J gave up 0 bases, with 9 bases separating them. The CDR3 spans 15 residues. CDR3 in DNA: TGTGCCAGCAGCTCAGATTACTCTGGGGCCAACGTCCTGACTTTC. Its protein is CASSSDYSGANVLTF.

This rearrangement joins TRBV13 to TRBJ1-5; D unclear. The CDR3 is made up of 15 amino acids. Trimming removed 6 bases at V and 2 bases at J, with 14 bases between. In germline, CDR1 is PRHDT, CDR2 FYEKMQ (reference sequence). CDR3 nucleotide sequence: TGTGCCAGCAGTATTGGGGAGAGGGGCAATCAGCCCCAGCATTTT. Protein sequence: CASSIGERGNQPQHF.

The CDR3 sequence is CASSLQGPNSPLHF. The DNA for the CDR3 is TGTGCCAGCAGCTTACAGGGACCTAATTCACCCCTCCACTTT. V usage is TRBV5-4 and J usage is TRBJ1-6; D perhaps matches TRBD1 (6 bases). The ends were cut back, 2 bases at V and 6 bases at J, with 9 bases in the middle. The CDR3 covers 14 residues. The germline V gene has CDR1 SGHNT and CDR2 YYREEE (reference sequence).

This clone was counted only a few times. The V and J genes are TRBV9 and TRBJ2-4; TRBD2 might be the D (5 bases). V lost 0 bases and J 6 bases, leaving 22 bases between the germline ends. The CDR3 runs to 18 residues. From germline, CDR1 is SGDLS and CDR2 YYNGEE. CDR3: CASSVGREAFNRGNIQYF. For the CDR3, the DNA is TGTGCCAGCAGCGTAGGACGAGAGGCCTTTAATCGGGGAAACATTCAGTACTTC.

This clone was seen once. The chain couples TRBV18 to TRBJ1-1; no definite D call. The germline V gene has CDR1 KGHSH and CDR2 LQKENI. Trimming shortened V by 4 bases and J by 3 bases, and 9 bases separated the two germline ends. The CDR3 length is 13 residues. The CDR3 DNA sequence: TGTGCCAGCTCACGGCGGGGAGACACTGAAGCTTTCTTT. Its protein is CASSRRGDTEAFF.

This CDR3 is CASSPLAGRSTDTQYF. The CDR3 DNA reads as TGTGCCAGCAGCCCCCTAGCGGGGCGTAGCACAGATACGCAGTATTTT. The V and J genes are TRBV3-1 (or the pseudogene TRBV3-2) and TRBJ2-3; 9 bases agree with TRBD2. Germline V gene lookup returns CDR1 LGHDT and CDR2 YNNKEL (reference sequence). The CDR3 is 16 amino acids. V lost 4 bases to trimming and J lost 0 bases; unmatched junction nucleotides: 5.